One and the same sample provided the 18 T cell receptor beta chains below, sequenced in a study of shared clonotypes between healthy human individuals. Profiling relied on immunoSEQ multiplex PCR, and the TCRdb table lists in-frame clones only, not all of them. This table has fewer than 550,000 clones, approximately 79% appearing once. Sequenced sample: PBMCs. These receptor sequences come from a woman aged 40 to 49 in good health. Some clones in this sample may be carry-over from other donors' samples.

The chain links TRBV11-2 to TRBJ2-3, with 7 bases aligning to TRBD2. Trimming removed 1 base from V and 7 bases from J; junction bases left unmatched: 5. The CDR3 extends over 14 amino acids. CDR1 is SGHAT, CDR2 FQNNGV, per germline. The CDR3 sequence is CASSLAGTTHTQYF. The CDR3, as DNA: TGTGCCAGCAGCTTAGCCGGGACTACGCATACGCAGTATTTT.

This chain links TRBV7-9 with TRBJ2-7; D perhaps matches TRBD2 (6 bases). The germline CDR1 and CDR2 sequences are SEHNR and FQNEAQ (reference sequence). The CDR3 is 14 residues long. With 5 bases removed from V and 2 bases from J, the gap between germline ends came to 13 bases. CDR3 nucleotide sequence: TGTGCCAGCAGCCAGGGACTGCTAGCCTACGAGCAGTACTTC. This encodes CASSQGLLAYEQYF.

This sequence joins TRBV7-3 and TRBJ2-3, with D perhaps matching TRBD1 (6 bases). CDR1 and CDR2 from the germline V gene are SGHTA and FQGTGA. The CDR3 contains 13 residues. The V and J ends lost 4 bases and 4 bases respectively, with 9 bases between them. CDR3 sequence (DNA): TGTGCCAGCAGCTATACAGGGTCAGATACGCAGTATTTT. Its translation is CASSYTGSDTQYF.

This clone came up a few times. A much bigger clone sits one base away, suggesting this may be a read error. The gene calls are TRBV6-5 and TRBJ2-3; 9 bases map to TRBD2. This CDR3 has 15 amino acids. The germline V gene encodes CDR1 MNHEY and CDR2 SVGAGI. J lost 0 bases, V lost 2 bases, and 0 bases had no gene match. The CDR3 sequence: CASSYTSGSTDTQYF. In DNA form, the CDR3 reads TGTGCCAGCAGTTACACTAGCGGGAGCACAGATACGCAGTATTTT.

In this sample, this clone turned up once. The chain couples TRBV5-1 to TRBJ1-2, with no clear D. The CDR3 loop spans 14 amino acids. V was pared by 4 bases and J by 4 bases, with 14 bases between. The germline V gene has CDR1 SGHRS and CDR2 YFSETQ. CDR3 sequence reads: CASSAAASPYGYTF. CDR3 sequence (DNA): TGCGCCAGCAGCGCGGCAGCCTCCCCCTATGGCTACACCTTC.

This chain connects TRBV5-4 to TRBJ2-7; a possible D gene is TRBD2 (6 bases). Trimming took off 2 bases at V and 6 bases at J, with 15 bases between the two ends. Germline V CDR1 and CDR2: SGHNT, YYREEE (reference sequence). The CDR3 consists of 14 residues. CDR3 sequence: CASSFGGLGREQYF. The CDR3 DNA reads as TGTGCCAGCAGCTTCGGGGGTTTGGGGCGCGAGCAGTACTTC.

This clone occurred a few times. The gene calls are TRBV19 and TRBJ1-1; D is possibly TRBD1 (5 bases). Per the germline V gene, CDR1 is LNHDA and CDR2 is SQIVND (reference sequence). V lost 4 bases to trimming and J lost 4 bases, with 19 bases between them. The CDR3 covers 16 residues. CDR3: CASSRQRTMSTTEAFF. In DNA, the CDR3 is TGTGCCAGTAGTAGACAAAGGACAATGTCCACCACTGAAGCTTTCTTT.

V usage is TRBV28 and J usage is TRBJ1-4, with 8 bases fitting TRBD1. After removal of 4 bases from V and 6 bases from J, the junction contained 4 bases not matched to a gene. Germline loops: CDR1 MDHEN, CDR2 SYDVKM. This CDR3 spans 14 amino acids. CDR3 DNA sequence: TGTGCCAGCAGTTCCCCGGACAGGGATGAAAAACTGTTTTTT. Amino acid sequence: CASSSPDRDEKLFF.

V gene TRBV19 combines with J gene TRBJ2-7; tentative D call: TRBD2 (5 bases). This CDR3 comprises 13 residues. V dropped 4 bases and J dropped 6 bases, with 13 bases sitting between them. In germline, CDR1 is LNHDA, CDR2 SQIVND (reference sequence). CDR3 in amino acids: CASSTVSGFEQYF. CDR3 nucleotides: TGTGCCAGTAGTACGGTCAGCGGATTCGAGCAGTACTTC.

This chain connects TRBV6-5 to TRBJ1-3; D not resolved. Trimming left V 0 bases short and J 0 bases short, with 6 bases between. Germline CDR1 and CDR2: MNHEY and SVGAGI. The CDR3 is 15 residues long. CDR3 region: CASSYSSDSGNTIYF. The CDR3 nucleotides are TGTGCCAGCAGTTACTCGTCGGACTCTGGAAACACCATATATTTT.

The chain carries TRBV6-1 and TRBJ2-7; 14 bases line up with TRBD2. There are 16 residues in the CDR3. CDR1 and CDR2 from the germline V gene are MNHNS and SASEGT. The V segment lost 1 base and the J segment 4 bases; nucleotides outside the gene matches: 3. As DNA, the CDR3 is TGTGCCAGCAGTGAAGGACTAGCGGGAGGGCCGTACGAGCAGTACTTC. Its protein is CASSEGLAGGPYEQYF.

V usage is TRBV10-3 and J usage is TRBJ2-3, with D possibly TRBD2 on 6 matching bases. The ends were cut back, 4 bases at V and 0 bases at J, with 11 bases in the middle. The CDR3 extends over 15 amino acids. Germline lookup yields CDR1 ENHRY and CDR2 SYGVKD. CDR3 residues: CAISGGTRSTDTQYF. The DNA of the CDR3 is TGTGCCATCAGTGGCGGGACCAGAAGCACAGATACGCAGTATTTT.

This sequence joins TRBV7-2 and TRBJ1-5; D is possibly TRBD1 (6 bases). With 0 bases removed from V and 8 bases from J, the gap between germline ends came to 11 bases. This CDR3 is 14 amino acids long. Germline assignment: CDR1 SGHTA and CDR2 FQGNSA. The CDR3 nucleotides read TGTGCCAGCAGCTTAGCAGGGGGGTATGAGCCCCAGCATTTT. Translation: CASSLAGGYEPQHF.

The chain combines TRBV5-8 with TRBJ2-7; 8 bases are a match to TRBD1. With 4 bases clipped from V and 0 bases from J, the junction kept 3 bases outside the gene matches. Germline CDR1 SGHTS, CDR2 YDEGEE. The CDR3 extends over 14 amino acids. DNA for the CDR3: TGTGCCAGCAGCCGGACAGGGCCCTCCTACGAGCAGTACTTC. Protein: CASSRTGPSYEQYF.

Comment on this clone: The same CDR3 arises from other DNA sequences in this sample as well. The chain joins TRBV5-1 to TRBJ2-2; 14 bases agree with TRBD2. The CDR3 runs 17 residues. V trimming: 4 bases; J trimming: 6 bases; junction bases outside the gene matches: 8. CDR1 and CDR2 from the germline V gene are SGHRS and YFSETQ. The CDR3 spells CASSPGTSGSLAGELFF. The CDR3 bases are TGCGCCAGCAGCCCTGGGACTAGCGGGAGTCTTGCCGGGGAGCTGTTTTTT.

V and J are TRBV27 and TRBJ2-1; D possibly matches TRBD1 or TRBD2 (7 bases each). The ends were cut back, 1 base at V and 0 bases at J, with 13 bases in the middle. CDR3 size: 17 residues. Germline-derived CDR1 and CDR2 are MNHEY and SMNVEV (reference sequence). This CDR3 reads CASSLLGGGSSYNEQFF. The CDR3 coding sequence is TGTGCCAGCAGTTTATTAGGGGGCGGGAGCTCCTACAATGAGCAGTTCTTC.

This clone was detected a few times. The chain links TRBV27 to TRBJ1-2; D uncertain. The V and J ends lost 3 bases and 8 bases respectively, with 19 bases between them. Germline loops: CDR1 MNHEY, CDR2 SMNVEV (reference sequence). The CDR3 runs to 15 residues. CDR3 in amino acids: CASSLRQPAFGGYTF. The CDR3 DNA follows: TGTGCCAGCAGTTTGAGGCAGCCAGCCTTTGGGGGCTACACCTTC.

The rearrangement joins TRBV28 to TRBJ2-4; 10 positions match TRBD2. Germline CDR1 reads MDHEN; CDR2 reads SYDVKM. There are 12 residues in the CDR3. Unmatched junction bases numbered 5, after V lost 10 bases and J lost 8 bases. The CDR3 protein is CATSGRSDIQYF. The CDR3 DNA reads as TGTGCCACTAGCGGGAGAAGTGACATTCAGTACTTC.